This paragraph covers one T cell receptor beta chain sequence. Germline V lookup: CDR1 SGHDT, CDR2 YYEEEE. Trimming removed 4 bases from V and 5 bases from J; junction bases left unmatched: 9. This CDR3 comprises 15 residues. These data belong to a study of preoperative IRX-2 immunotherapy in early breast cancer. This sample's treatment: preoperative locoregional IRX-2 cytokine immunotherapy. Samples came from a phase Ib trial of preoperative locoregional IRX-2 cytokine immunotherapy. The assay was immunoSEQ multiplex PCR, and TCRdb's table has in-frame clones only and misses some. The sample contains approximately 12,000 clones, about nine tenths of which appear only once.

This receptor was taken from a human donor with breast cancer. The chain links TRBV5-6 to TRBJ2-5, with TRBD1 matching 9 bases. Collection of the sample occurred from a patient treated with IRX-2 immunotherapy. The CDR3 reads CASSTPGQGGETQYF. The CDR3 DNA follows: TGTGCCAGCAGCACGCCGGGACAGGGCGGCGAGACCCAGTACTTC.